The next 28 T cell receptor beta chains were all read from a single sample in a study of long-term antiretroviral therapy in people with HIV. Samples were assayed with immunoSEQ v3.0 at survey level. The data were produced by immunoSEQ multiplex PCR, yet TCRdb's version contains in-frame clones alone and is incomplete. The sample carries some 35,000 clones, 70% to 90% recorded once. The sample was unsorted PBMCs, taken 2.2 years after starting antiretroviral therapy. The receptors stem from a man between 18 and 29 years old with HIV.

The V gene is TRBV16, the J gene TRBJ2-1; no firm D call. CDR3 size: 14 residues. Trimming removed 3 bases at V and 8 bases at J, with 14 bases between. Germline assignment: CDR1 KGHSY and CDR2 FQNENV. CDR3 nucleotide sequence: TGTGCCAGCAGCCACGGTGGGATTATCGATGAGCAGTTCTTC. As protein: CASSHGGIIDEQFF. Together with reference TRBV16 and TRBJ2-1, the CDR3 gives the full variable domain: GEEVAQTPKHLVRGEGQKAKLYCAPIKGHSYVFWYQQVLKNEFKFLISFQNENVFDETGMPKERFSAKCLPNSPCSLEIQATKLEDSAVYFCASSHGGIIDEQFFGPGTRLTVL.

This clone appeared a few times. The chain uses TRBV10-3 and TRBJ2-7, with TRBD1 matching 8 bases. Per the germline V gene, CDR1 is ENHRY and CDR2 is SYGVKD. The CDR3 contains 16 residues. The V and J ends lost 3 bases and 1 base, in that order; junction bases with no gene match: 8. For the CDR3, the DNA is TGTGCCATCAGTGACCCACGGACAGGGTTATCCTACGAGCAGTACTTC. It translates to CAISDPRTGLSYEQYF.

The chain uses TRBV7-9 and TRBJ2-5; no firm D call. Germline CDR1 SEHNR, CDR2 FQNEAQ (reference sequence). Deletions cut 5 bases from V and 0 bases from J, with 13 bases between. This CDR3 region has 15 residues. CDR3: CASSQGNKNQETQYF. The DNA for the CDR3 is TGTGCCAGCAGCCAAGGAAACAAGAACCAAGAGACCCAGTACTTC. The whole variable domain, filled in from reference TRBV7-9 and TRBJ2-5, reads DTGVSQNPRHKITKRGQNVTFRCDPISEHNRLYWYRQTLGQGPEFLTYFQNEAQLEKSRLLSDRFSAERPKGSFSTLEIQRTEQGDSAMYLCASSQGNKNQETQYFGPGTRLLVL.

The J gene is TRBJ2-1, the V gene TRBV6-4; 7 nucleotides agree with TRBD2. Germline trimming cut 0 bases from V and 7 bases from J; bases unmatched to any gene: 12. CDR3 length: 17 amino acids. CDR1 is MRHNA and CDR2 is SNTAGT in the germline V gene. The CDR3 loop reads CASSDSSQETSINEQFF. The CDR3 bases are TGTGCCAGCAGTGACTCGAGTCAGGAGACTAGCATTAATGAGCAGTTCTTC.

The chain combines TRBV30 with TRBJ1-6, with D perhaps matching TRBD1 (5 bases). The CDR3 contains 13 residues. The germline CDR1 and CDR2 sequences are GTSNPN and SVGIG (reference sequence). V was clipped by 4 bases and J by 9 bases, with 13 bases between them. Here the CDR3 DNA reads TGTGCCTGGATTCGCAGGGAGGGTTCACCCCTCCACTTT. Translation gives CAWIRREGSPLHF.

The CDR3 region has the DNA TGTGCCAGCAGCGTAAGGGACAGAGACACAGATACGCAGTATTTT. It encodes CASSVRDRDTDTQYF. The chain carries TRBV11-3 and TRBJ2-3, with TRBD1 matching 7 bases. The germline V gene encodes CDR1 SGHNT and CDR2 YENEEA. With 5 bases clipped from V and 2 bases from J, the junction kept 7 bases outside the gene matches. This CDR3 contains 15 residues.

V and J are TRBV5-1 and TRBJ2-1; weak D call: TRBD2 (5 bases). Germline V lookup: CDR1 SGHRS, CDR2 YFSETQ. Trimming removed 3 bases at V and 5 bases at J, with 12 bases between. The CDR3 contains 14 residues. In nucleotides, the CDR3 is TGCGCCAGCAGCTGGACTGGCACGGACAATGAGCAGTTCTTC. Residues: CASSWTGTDNEQFF.

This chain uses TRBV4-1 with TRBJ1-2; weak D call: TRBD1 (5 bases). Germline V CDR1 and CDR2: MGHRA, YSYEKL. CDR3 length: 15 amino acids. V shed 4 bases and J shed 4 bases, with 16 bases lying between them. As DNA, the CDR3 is TGCGCCAGCAGCCTCCTCGACACAGGAGGCTATGGCTACACCTTC. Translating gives CASSLLDTGGYGYTF.

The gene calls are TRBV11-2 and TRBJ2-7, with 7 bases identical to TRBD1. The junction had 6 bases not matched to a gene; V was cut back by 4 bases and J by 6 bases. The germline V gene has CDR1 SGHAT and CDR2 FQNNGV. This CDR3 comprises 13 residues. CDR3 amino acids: CASSSMGTAEQYF. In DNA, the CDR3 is TGTGCCAGCAGCTCCATGGGGACAGCCGAGCAGTACTTC.

DNA for the CDR3: TGTGCCAGCAGCTTGGGGACAGGGAAAGATCAGCCCCAGCATTTT. Residues: CASSLGTGKDQPQHF. V usage is TRBV5-5 and J usage is TRBJ1-5, with TRBD1 matching over 8 bases. This CDR3 comprises 15 residues. CDR1 is SGHKS, CDR2 YYEKEE, per germline (reference sequence). V was clipped by 0 bases and J by 5 bases; unmatched bases: 4.

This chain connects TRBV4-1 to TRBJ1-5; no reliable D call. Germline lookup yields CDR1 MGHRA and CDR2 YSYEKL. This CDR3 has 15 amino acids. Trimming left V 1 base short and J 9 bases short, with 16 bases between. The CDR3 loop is CASSQVTGEPWPQHF. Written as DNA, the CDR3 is TGCGCCAGCAGCCAAGTTACCGGAGAGCCGTGGCCCCAGCATTTT.

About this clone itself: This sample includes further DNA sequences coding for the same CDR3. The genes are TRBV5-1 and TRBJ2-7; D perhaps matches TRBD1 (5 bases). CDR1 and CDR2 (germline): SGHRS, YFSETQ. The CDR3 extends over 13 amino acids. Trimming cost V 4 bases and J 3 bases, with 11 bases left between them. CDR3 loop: CASSQTESYEQYF. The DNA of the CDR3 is TGCGCCAGCAGCCAGACAGAAAGCTACGAGCAGTACTTC.

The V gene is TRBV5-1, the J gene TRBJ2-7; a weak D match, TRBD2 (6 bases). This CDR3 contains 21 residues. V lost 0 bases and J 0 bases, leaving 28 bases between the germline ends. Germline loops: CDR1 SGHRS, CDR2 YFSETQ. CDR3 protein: CASSLGPYYGLTAGTSYEQYF. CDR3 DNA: TGCGCCAGCAGCTTGGGCCCCTACTATGGGTTAACGGCGGGAACCTCCTACGAGCAGTACTTC. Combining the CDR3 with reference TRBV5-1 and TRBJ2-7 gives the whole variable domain KAGVTQTPRYLIKTRGQQVTLSCSPISGHRSVSWYQQTPGQGLQFLFEYFSETQRNKGNFPGRFSGRQFSNSRSEMNVSTLELGDSALYLCASSLGPYYGLTAGTSYEQYFGPGTRLTVT.

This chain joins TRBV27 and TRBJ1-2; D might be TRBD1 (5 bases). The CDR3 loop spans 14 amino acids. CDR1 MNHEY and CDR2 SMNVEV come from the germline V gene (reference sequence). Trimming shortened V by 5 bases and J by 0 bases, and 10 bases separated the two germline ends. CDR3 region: CASSPRTTNYGYTF. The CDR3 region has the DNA TGTGCCAGCAGTCCCCGGACAACTAACTATGGCTACACCTTC.

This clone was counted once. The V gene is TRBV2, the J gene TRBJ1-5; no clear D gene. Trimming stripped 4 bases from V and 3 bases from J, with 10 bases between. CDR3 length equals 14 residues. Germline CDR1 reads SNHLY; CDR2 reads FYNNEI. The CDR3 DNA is TGTGCCAGCAGTGTTTGGGATAACAATCAGCCCCAGCATTTT. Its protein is CASSVWDNNQPQHF.

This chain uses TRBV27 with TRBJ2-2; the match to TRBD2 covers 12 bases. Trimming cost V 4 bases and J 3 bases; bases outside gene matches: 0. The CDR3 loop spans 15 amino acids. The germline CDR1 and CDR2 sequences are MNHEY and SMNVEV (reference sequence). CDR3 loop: CASSWTSGDTGELFF. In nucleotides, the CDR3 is TGTGCCAGCAGTTGGACTAGCGGGGACACCGGGGAGCTGTTTTTT.

CDR3 in DNA: TGTGCCAGCAGCGCCAGGACTAGCTCGCAAGAGACCCAGTACTTC. It is translated as CASSARTSSQETQYF. The chain uses TRBV11-3 and TRBJ2-5; 8 positions agree with TRBD2. The CDR3 length is 15 residues. V was clipped by 5 bases and J by 2 bases; unmatched bases: 7. Per the germline V gene, CDR1 is SGHNT and CDR2 is YENEEA.

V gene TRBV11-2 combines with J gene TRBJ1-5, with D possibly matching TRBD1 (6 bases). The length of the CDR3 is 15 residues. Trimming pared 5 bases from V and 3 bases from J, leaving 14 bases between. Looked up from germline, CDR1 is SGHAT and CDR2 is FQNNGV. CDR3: CASSRGGTTNQPQHF. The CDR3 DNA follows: TGTGCCAGCAGCCGAGGGGGGACCACCAATCAGCCCCAGCATTTT.

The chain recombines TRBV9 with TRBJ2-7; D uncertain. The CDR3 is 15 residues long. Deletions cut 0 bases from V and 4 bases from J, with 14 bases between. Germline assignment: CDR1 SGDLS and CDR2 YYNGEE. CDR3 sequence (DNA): TGTGCCAGCAGCGTAGGTTCTGCCGTGGGGTACGAGCAGTACTTC. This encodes CASSVGSAVGYEQYF.

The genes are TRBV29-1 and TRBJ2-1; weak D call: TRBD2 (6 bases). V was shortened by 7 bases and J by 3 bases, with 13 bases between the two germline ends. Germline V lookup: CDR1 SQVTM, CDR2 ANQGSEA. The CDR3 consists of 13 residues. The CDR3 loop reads CSGMRGDYNEQFF. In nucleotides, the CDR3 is TGCAGCGGAATGCGGGGTGACTACAATGAGCAGTTCTTC.

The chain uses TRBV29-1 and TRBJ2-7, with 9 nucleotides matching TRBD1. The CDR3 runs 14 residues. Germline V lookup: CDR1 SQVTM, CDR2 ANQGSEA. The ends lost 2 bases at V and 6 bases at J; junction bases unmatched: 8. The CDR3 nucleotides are TGCAGCGTTGAAAAGGGAGGGACAGGGTCCGAGCAGTACTTC. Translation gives CSVEKGGTGSEQYF.

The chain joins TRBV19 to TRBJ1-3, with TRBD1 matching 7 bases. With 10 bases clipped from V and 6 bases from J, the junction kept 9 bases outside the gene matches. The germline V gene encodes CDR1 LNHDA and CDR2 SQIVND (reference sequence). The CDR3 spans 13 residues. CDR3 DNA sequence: TGTGCCAATGGGGAGGGGGCGGAAAACACCATATATTTT. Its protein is CANGEGAENTIYF.

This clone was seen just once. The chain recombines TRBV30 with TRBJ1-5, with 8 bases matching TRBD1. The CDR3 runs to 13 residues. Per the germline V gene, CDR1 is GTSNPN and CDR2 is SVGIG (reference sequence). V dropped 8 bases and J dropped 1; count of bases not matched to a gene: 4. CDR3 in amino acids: CAIQGESNQPQHF. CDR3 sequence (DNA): TGTGCCATACAGGGGGAGAGCAATCAGCCCCAGCATTTT.

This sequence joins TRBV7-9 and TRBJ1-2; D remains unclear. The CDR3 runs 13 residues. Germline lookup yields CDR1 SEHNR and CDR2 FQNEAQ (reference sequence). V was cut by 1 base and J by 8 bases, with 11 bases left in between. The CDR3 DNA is TGTGCCAGCAGCTTAGACCCTTACTGGGGCTACACCTTC. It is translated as CASSLDPYWGYTF.

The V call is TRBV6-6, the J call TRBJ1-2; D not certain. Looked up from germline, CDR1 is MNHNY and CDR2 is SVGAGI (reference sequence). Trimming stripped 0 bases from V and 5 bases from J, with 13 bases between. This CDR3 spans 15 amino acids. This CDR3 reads CASSYSIGGRYGYTF. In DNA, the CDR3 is TGTGCCAGCAGTTACTCGATTGGTGGGCGGTATGGCTACACCTTC.

This CDR3 reads CASSQDRRQGGRYEQYF. Here the CDR3 DNA reads TGCGCCAGCAGCCAAGATCGGCGACAGGGGGGTAGGTACGAGCAGTACTTC. J is TRBJ2-7 and V is TRBV4-1, with 9 bases identical to TRBD1. Germline CDR1 is MGHRA and CDR2 is YSYEKL. This CDR3 contains 17 residues. V trimming: 0 bases; J trimming: 4 bases; junction bases outside the gene matches: 10.

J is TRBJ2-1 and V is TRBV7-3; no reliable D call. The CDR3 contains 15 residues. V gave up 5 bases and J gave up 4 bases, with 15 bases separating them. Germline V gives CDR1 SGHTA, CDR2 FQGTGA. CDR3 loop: CASSPVFSGYNEQFF. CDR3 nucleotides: TGTGCCAGCAGCCCAGTCTTTTCCGGGTACAATGAGCAGTTCTTC.

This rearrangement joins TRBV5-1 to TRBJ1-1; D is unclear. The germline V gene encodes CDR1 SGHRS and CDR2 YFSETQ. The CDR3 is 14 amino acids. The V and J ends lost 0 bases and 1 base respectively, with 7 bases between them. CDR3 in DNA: TGCGCCAGCAGCTTGGAACGGGAGAACACTGAAGCTTTCTTT. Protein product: CASSLERENTEAFF.